This TCR beta chain was observed in a study of blood T cell repertoires in COVID-19. Original analysis: Nucleated cell counts were estimated from reference gene primer amplification. This table comes from immunoSEQ multiplex PCR, and its TCRdb copy is limited to in-frame clones, with some not included. D and trimming were read from the DNA, whereas the V and J calls and clone size are those reported in that table. The sample records more than 150,000 clones, about 86% being singletons. The CDR3 has 16 amino acids. V lost 2 bases, J lost 5 bases, and 11 bases stayed unmatched. Germline CDR1 SGHNT, CDR2 YYREEE (reference sequence).

The receptor was derived from a woman in her 70s with COVID-19, enrolled during active disease. Sequenced: peripheral blood. The chain links TRBV5-4 to TRBJ2-3; TRBD1 matches at 7 bases. The CDR3 nucleotides read TGTGCCAGCAGCTTCTTGGGGCAGGGGGTTAGAGATACGCAGTATTTT. Its protein is CASSFLGQGVRDTQYF. Variable domain in full (rest from reference TRBV5-4 and TRBJ2-3): ETGVTQSPTHLIKTRGQQVTLRCSSQSGHNTVSWYQQALGQGPQFIFQYYREEENGRGNFPPRFSGLQFPNYSSELNVNALELDDSALYLCASSFLGQGVRDTQYFGPGTRLTVL.